This TCR beta chain came from a study of Ad26.COV2.S vaccination and SARS-CoV-2 variants. About the study: As a participant in COV1001, the donor was in the Ad26.COV2.S trial arm.

Treatment specified: over 15 received Ad26.COV2.S at low or high dose, single or two shots; about 5 received placebo; per-sample allocation not given. Repertoires come from day 63 after the first vaccine or placebo injection. Assay: immunoSEQ multiplex PCR; the TCRdb copy retains only in-frame clones and omits some. The sample lists about 420,000 clones, roughly 90% seen once, with 3.6% in the top ten. The CDR3 runs to 15 residues. Trimming shortened V by 2 bases and J by 7 bases, and 15 bases separated the two germline ends. The germline V gene encodes CDR1 LGHDT and CDR2 YNNKEL (reference sequence).

This chain joins TRBV3-1 (or the pseudogene TRBV3-2) and TRBJ1-5, with D hard to call. The origin of this receptor is a person between 18 and 65 years old who received the Ad26.COV2.S COVID-19 vaccine or a placebo. The source material was peripheral blood, sampled in a trial of Ad26.COV2.S vaccine versus placebo. The CDR3 coding sequence is TGTGCCAGCAGCCAATCGGTGTCCAGTCCCCAGCCCCAGCATTTT. The encoded protein is CASSQSVSSPQPQHF.